Sequencing of this TCR beta chain was carried out in a study of blood T cell repertoires in COVID-19. For the study at large: The samples span acute and convalescent COVID-19 from the United States, Italy and Spain. PBMCs, B-cell-depleted T cells, or T cells were the source of the cDNA or gDNA that made up the material.

Authors' analysis steps: Using reference gene primer amplification, nucleated cell counts were estimated. The method was immunoSEQ multiplex PCR; TCRdb's version includes in-frame clones alone and lacks a portion of them. V and J calls and clone size are as listed in that table; D and trimming were resolved from the DNA. The sample carries roughly 15,000 clones, about 91% recorded once. J gave up 4 bases and V 1 base, and 4 bases lay outside the gene matches. Germline CDR1 is SGHAT and CDR2 is FQNNGV. The CDR3 totals 15 residues. V is TRBV11-2 and J is TRBJ2-1, with 7 bases lining up with TRBD2. The sample comprised peripheral blood. This sequence was found in a human donor in a cohort sampled during active COVID-19. The CDR3 DNA sequence: TGTGCCAGCAGCTTAGGTCTAGCGGAATACAATGAGCAGTTCTTC. Translating gives CASSLGLAEYNEQFF.